A selection of T cell receptor beta chains follows, all from one sample in a study of synovial regulatory T cells in juvenile arthritis. TCRdb's table, derived via immunoSEQ multiplex PCR, lists solely in-frame clones and lacks some. This sample's clone table lists over 7,500 clones. Input material: Treg cells from blood. All receptors derive from a donor younger than 30 with juvenile idiopathic arthritis. The CDR3 runs from the conserved cysteine through the conserved F or W.

>TRBJ2-7|TRBV11-2
CASSFHTYEQYF
>TRBJ1-4|TRBV30
CAWSAGGNEKLFF
>TRBJ1-2|TRBV10-3
CAISEDNNYGYTF
>TRBJ2-3|TRBV30
CAWSVLGLASDTQYF
>TRBJ1-1|TRBV6-6
CASSSGQRTEAFF
>TRBJ2-3|TRBV7-2
CASSLGPSGTTDTQYF
>TRBJ1-6|TRBV11-2
CASRPLSGTLNSPLHF
>TRBJ2-3|TRBV5-4
CASSPPPGTSGTDTQYF
>TRBJ1-3|TRBV18
CASSRTASGNTIYF
>TRBJ2-2|TRBV4-3
CASGHVSTGELFF
>TRBJ2-3|TRBV5-4
CASSQLTSGPIFGTDTQYF
>TRBJ2-5|TRBV7-9
CASSPGQQETQYF
>TRBJ1-2|TRBV19
CASSFTGLNYGYTF
>TRBJ2-3|TRBV5-1
CASSLEGKYTDTQYF
>TRBJ1-4|TRBV5-5
CASSLGSQGLGTNEKLFF
>TRBJ2-7|TRBV9
CASSVGGTSGYEQYF
>TRBJ2-7|TRBV5-6
CASSSTSKGPYEQYF
>TRBJ1-1|TRBV19
CASTRGINTEAFF
>TRBJ2-3|TRBV30
CAWISGFASTDTQYF
>TRBJ2-4|TRBV5-6
CASSSELNIQYF
>TRBJ2-1|TRBV2
CASSEGGGREQFF
>TRBJ1-6|TRBV19
CASSLTRYNSPLHF
>TRBJ2-4|TRBV10-2
CASRGSGKNIQYF
>TRBJ1-1|TRBV9
CASSAGEYTEAFF
>TRBJ1-6|TRBV4-1
CASSRSGQGNSPLHF
>TRBJ1-6|TRBV6-5
CASRRTVNSPLHF
>TRBJ2-5|TRBV28
CASRKGQPQETQYF
>TRBJ2-5|TRBV4-2
CASSHSKGLAGEETQYF
>TRBJ2-7|TRBV20-1
CSAARGEQYF
>TRBJ1-1|TRBV28
CATQGARNTEAFF
>TRBJ2-7|TRBV19
CAGWDRASYEQYF
>TRBJ1-1|TRBV19
CASSVGGDSLGDTEAFF
>TRBJ2-7|TRBV20-1
CSARGQYEQYF
>TRBJ2-3|TRBV5-4
CASSPFPGLAGGTDTQYF
>TRBJ2-3|TRBV5-4
CASSLGGGFGTDTQYF
>TRBJ2-1|TRBV19
CASSMPGPSYNEQFF
>TRBJ1-1|TRBV6-5
CASSRSVWAEAFF
>TRBJ2-5|TRBV4-1
CASSHADQETQYF
>TRBJ2-1|TRBV4-3
CAGGLAAYNEQFF
>TRBJ2-3|TRBV15
CATSSWRDPDVTQYF
>TRBJ1-3|TRBV6-9
CASSYSSRGGNTIYF
>TRBJ2-5|TRBV28
CASRVQETQYF
>TRBJ2-2|TRBV12-5
CASGLTYGTNNTGELFF
>TRBJ2-7|TRBV29-1
CSVEVWEGGYEQYF
>TRBJ1-6|TRBV6-5
CASSYDSTFNSPLHF
>TRBJ2-5|TRBV6-5
CASRRQGIETQYF
>TRBJ2-1|TRBV11-2
CASSLGRSGRAYNEQFF
>TRBJ2-3|TRBV28
CASSPLGAASTDTQYF
>TRBJ2-1|TRBV19
CASSYRQGLRGNEQFF
>TRBJ2-1|TRBV7-6
CASSLAGVGNEQFF
>TRBJ1-1|TRBV5-1
CASSLVSRTEAFF
>TRBJ1-4|TRBV30
CAWGRTGVSNEKLFF
>TRBJ1-6|TRBV10-3
CAISNRVDRNSPLHF